This paragraph covers one T cell receptor (beta chain) sequence. Its antigen target is currently unknown. Per-base quality was not reported, and no clone a single base away is much larger than it. RNA was extracted with the RNeasy kit and roughly 0.5 to 1 ug was reverse transcribed using random hexamers. TCR beta CDR3 regions were amplified with the immunoSEQ multiplex PCR assay covering 54 Vbeta and 13 Jbeta segments. PCR amplification bias was corrected using a synthetic template baseline for primer optimization and computational correction. The authors' analysis ran thus. Only productive sequences were kept, with reads annotated to V, D and J genes according to IMGT and analyzed in immunoSEQ Analyzer. Clonality was calculated as one minus the Shannon entropy normalized by log2 of the number of productive unique sequences. For each patient and control, public and private clones were evaluated among the 100 most prevalent clones. A clone was defined as Susac-specific if it was absent from the healthy and MS cohorts, from roughly 990 published viral clones and from other ImmuneACCESS disease sequences. TCRdb's own reprocessing of the public reads used fastp at Q25 and MiXCR and kept productive beta chains. For every CDR3 protein sequence, its rows merge into one entry that carries the most common genes and DNA. TCRdb's processing, not the study's, gives the V and J calls here. In this sample the table shows 150,000 to 180,000 distinct CDR3 sequences, roughly 95% of which occur a single time. Clones ranked in the top ten supply 0.15% of the sample.

These data originate in a study of CD8 T cells in Susac syndrome (dated by TCRdb to 2018 to 2020). Study-wide context: The study used repertoire sequencing to test whether antigen drove CD8+ T cell activation and differentiation in Susac syndrome. The study compared CD8+ T cell repertoire clonality among about a dozen healthy donors, approximately 14 Susac syndrome patients and about 16 multiple sclerosis patients.

The CDR3 runs 17 residues from the cysteine to the phenylalanine. Left in the record is the CDR3 DNA by itself, 51 bases read in frame from the first base. Relative to germline, V is 8 bases shorter and J is 2 bases shorter, with 22 bases between their ends. CDR1 and CDR2 (SGHTA, FQGNSA) derive from the germline V gene. Findings and caveats that apply to the study as a whole: The study acknowledged that relatively few individuals were included in the TCR sequencing and HLA analysis.

Peripheral blood CD8+ and CD4+ T cells from healthy donors, Susac syndrome patients and multiple sclerosis patients were profiled by high-throughput TCR beta sequencing. Multiple sclerosis controls were treatment-naive patients with stable or active relapsing-remitting disease fulfilling revised McDonald criteria. Bulk CD8+ and CD4+ T cells were purified by magnetic negative isolation, whereas CD8+ TEMRA cells were enriched by FACS. Blood was collected in EDTA tubes and processed within 24 hours, with PBMCs isolated through density gradient centrifugation. PBMCs intended for TCR sequencing were cryopreserved in liquid nitrogen and thawed later in a water bath at 37 degrees C. A purity of at least 90% was achieved for sorted or isolated CD4+, CD8+ and CD8+ TEMRA cells.

This TCR was recovered from a human donor with multiple sclerosis. The chain is made from TRBV7-2 and TRBJ2-1, and the D gene may be TRBD2, 6 bases matching. Material: CD8+ T cells from PBMCs. At the DNA level, the sequence is TGTGCCAGCCTACCCGACCCCGGGAGAATAACCTACAATGAGCAGTTCTTC. Its translation is CASLPDPGRITYNEQFF.